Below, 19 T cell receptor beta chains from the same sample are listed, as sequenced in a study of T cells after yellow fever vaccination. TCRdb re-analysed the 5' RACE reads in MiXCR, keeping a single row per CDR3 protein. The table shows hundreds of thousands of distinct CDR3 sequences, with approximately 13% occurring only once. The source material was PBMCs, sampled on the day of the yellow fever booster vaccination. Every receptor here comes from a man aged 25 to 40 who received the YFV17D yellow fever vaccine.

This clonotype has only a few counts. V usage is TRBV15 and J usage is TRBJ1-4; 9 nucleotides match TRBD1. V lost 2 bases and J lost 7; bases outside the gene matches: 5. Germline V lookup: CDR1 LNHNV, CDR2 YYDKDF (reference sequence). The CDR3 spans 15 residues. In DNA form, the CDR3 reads TGTGCCACCAGCAGAAAACAGGGGGCTGGTGAAAAACTGTTTTTT. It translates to CATSRKQGAGEKLFF.

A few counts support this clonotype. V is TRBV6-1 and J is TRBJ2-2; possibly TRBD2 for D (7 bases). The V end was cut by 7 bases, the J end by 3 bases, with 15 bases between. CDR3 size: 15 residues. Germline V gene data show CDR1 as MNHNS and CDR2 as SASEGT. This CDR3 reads CASTQGRGDTGELFF. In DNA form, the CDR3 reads TGTGCCAGCACCCAGGGGAGGGGGGACACCGGGGAGCTGTTTTTT.

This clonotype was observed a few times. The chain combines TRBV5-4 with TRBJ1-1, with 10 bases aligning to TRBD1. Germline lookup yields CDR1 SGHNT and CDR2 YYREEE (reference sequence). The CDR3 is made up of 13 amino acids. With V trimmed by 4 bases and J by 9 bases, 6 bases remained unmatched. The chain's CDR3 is CASSPDRGLQAFF. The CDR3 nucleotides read TGTGCCAGCAGCCCAGACAGGGGGCTACAAGCTTTCTTT.

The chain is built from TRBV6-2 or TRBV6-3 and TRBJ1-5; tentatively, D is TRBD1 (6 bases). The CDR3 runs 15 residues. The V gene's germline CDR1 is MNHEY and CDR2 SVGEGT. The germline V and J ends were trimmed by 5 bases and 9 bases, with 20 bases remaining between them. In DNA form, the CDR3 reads TGTGCCAGCAGTCCCGGGACACCTCCCCGTTGGCCCCAGCATTTT. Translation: CASSPGTPPRWPQHF.

The CDR3, as DNA: TGTGCCAGCAGTTACTCGAGGCGGCTCGCTCGAGGGGCACAAGAGACCCAGTACTTC. This codes for CASSYSRRLARGAQETQYF. J is TRBJ2-5 and V is TRBV6-5, with D tentatively TRBD1 or TRBD2 (5 bases each). Per germline, CDR1 MNHEY and CDR2 SVGAGI. V was trimmed by 0 bases and J by 2 bases, leaving 22 bases between them. The CDR3 has 19 amino acids.

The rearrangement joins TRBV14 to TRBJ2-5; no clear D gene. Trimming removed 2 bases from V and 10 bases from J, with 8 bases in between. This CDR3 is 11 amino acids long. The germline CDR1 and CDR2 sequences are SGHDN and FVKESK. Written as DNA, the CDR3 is TGTGCCAGCAGCCAAAGTGGAAACCAGTACTTC. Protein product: CASSQSGNQYF.

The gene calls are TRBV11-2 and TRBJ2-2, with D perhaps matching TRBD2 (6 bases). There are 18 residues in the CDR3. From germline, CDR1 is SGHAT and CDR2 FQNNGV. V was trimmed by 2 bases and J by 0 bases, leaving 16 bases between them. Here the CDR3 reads CASSLWEVLAANTGELFF. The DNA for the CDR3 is TGTGCCAGCAGCTTATGGGAGGTACTAGCAGCGAACACCGGGGAGCTGTTTTTT. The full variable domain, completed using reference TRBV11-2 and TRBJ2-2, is EAGVAQSPRYKIIEKRQSVAFWCNPISGHATLYWYQQILGQGPKLLIQFQNNGVVDDSQLPKDRFSAERLKGVDSTLKIQPAKLEDSAVYLCASSLWEVLAANTGELFFGEGSRLTVL.

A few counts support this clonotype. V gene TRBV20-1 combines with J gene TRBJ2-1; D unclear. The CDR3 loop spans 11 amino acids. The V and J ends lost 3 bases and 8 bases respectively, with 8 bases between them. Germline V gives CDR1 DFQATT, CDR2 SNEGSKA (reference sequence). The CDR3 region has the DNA TGCAGTGCTAGCCGTACCTATGAGCAGTTCTTC. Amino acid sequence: CSASRTYEQFF.

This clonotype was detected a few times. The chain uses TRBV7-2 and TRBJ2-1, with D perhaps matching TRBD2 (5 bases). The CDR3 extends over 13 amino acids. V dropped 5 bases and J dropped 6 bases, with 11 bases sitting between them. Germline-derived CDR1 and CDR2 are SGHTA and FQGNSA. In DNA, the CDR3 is TGTGCCAGCAGCGATACTAGATTCAATGAGCAGTTCTTC. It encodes CASSDTRFNEQFF.

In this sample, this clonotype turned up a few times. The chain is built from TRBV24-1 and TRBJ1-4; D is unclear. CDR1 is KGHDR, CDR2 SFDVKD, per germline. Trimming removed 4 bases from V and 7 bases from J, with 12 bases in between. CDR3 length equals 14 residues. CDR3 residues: CATSDVLDGEKLFF. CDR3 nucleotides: TGTGCCACCAGTGACGTCCTGGACGGTGAAAAACTGTTTTTT.

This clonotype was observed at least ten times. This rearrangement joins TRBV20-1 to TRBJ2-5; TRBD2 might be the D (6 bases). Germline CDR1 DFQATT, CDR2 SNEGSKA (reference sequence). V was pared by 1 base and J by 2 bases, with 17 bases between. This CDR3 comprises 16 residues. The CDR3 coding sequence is TGCAGTGCTAGAGCTCCTACCCTAGCGACTCAAGAGACCCAGTACTTC. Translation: CSARAPTLATQETQYF.

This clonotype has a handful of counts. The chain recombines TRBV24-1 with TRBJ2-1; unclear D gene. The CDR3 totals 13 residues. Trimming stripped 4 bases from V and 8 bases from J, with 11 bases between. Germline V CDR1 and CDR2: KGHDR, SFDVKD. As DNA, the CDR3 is TGTGCCACCAGTGACCCCCCCCGCGATGAGCAGTTCTTC. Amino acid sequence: CATSDPPRDEQFF.

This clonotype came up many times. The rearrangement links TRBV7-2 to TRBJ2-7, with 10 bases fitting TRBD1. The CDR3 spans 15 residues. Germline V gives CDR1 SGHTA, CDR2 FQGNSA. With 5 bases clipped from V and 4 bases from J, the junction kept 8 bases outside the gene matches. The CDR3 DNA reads TGTGCCAGCAGCCTTAGAGGGACAGGGGTTTACGAGCAGTACTTC. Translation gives CASSLRGTGVYEQYF.

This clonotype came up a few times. The CDR3 nucleotides read TGTGCCTGGAGCGACGGCTATGAGCAGTTCTTC. This translates into CAWSDGYEQFF. The V gene is TRBV30, the J gene TRBJ2-1; no clear D. The V and J ends lost 3 bases and 8 bases respectively, with 8 bases between them. The CDR3 consists of 11 residues. From germline, CDR1 is GTSNPN and CDR2 SVGIG (reference sequence).

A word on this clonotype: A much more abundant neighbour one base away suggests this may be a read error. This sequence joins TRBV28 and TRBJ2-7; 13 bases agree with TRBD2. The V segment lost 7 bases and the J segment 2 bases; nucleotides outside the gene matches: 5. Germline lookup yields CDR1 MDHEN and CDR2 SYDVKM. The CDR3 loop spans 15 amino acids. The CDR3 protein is CASTIGTSGTYEQYF. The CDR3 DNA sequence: TGTGCCAGCACCATCGGGACTAGCGGGACCTACGAGCAGTACTTC. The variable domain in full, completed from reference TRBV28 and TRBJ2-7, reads DVKVTQSSRYLVKRTGEKVFLECVQDMDHENMFWYRQDPGLGLRLIYFSYDVKMKEKGDIPEGYSVSREKKERFSLILESASTNQTSMYLCASTIGTSGTYEQYFGPGTRLTVT.

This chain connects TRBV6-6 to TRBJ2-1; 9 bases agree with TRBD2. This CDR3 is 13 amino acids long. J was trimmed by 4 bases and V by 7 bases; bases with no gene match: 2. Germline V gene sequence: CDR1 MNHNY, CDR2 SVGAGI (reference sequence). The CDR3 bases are TGTGCCAGCACTAGCGGGATATACAATGAGCAGTTCTTC. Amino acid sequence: CASTSGIYNEQFF.

The DNA of the CDR3 is TGCGCCAGCAGCGGCCGGCCGGGGGCGACTGGGGCCAACGTCCTGACTTTC. Encoded protein: CASSGRPGATGANVLTF. The chain couples TRBV4-1 to TRBJ2-6; perhaps D is TRBD1 or TRBD2 (6 bases each). The CDR3 has 17 residues. The germline CDR1 and CDR2 sequences are MGHRA and YSYEKL. The V and J ends lost 5 bases and 2 bases respectively, with 16 bases between them.

The CDR3 region has the DNA TGCGCCAGCAGCTTGGATCCCACCTACGAGCAGTACTTC. Encoded protein: CASSLDPTYEQYF. This chain links TRBV5-1 with TRBJ2-7; D remains ambiguous. V lost 0 bases and J 2 bases, leaving 6 bases between the germline ends. This CDR3 has 13 amino acids. Germline assignment: CDR1 SGHRS and CDR2 YFSETQ.

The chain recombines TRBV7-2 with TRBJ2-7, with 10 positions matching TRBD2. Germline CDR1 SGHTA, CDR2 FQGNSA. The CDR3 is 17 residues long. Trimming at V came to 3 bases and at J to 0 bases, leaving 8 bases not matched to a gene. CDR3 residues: CASSFRVAGGFSYEQYF. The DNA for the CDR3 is TGTGCCAGCAGCTTTAGGGTAGCGGGAGGATTCTCCTACGAGCAGTACTTC. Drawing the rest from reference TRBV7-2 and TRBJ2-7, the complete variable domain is GAGVSQSPSNKVTEKGKDVELRCDPISGHTALYWYRQSLGQGLEFLIYFQGNSAPDKSGLPSDRFSAERTGGSVSTLTIQRTQQEDSAVYLCASSFRVAGGFSYEQYFGPGTRLTVT.